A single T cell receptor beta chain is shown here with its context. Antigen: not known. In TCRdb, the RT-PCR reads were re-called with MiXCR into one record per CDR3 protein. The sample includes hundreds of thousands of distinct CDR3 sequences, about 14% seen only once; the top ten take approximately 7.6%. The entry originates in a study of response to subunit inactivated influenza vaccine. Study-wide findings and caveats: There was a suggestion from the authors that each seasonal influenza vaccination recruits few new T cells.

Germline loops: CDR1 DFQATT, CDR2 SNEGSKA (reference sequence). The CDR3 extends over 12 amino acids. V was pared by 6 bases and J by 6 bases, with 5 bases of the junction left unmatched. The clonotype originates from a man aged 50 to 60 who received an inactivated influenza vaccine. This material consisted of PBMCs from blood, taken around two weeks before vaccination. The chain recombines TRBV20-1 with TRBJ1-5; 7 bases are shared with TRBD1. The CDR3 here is CSAKTGVQPQHF. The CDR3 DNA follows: TGCAGTGCAAAAACAGGGGTTCAGCCCCAGCATTTT.